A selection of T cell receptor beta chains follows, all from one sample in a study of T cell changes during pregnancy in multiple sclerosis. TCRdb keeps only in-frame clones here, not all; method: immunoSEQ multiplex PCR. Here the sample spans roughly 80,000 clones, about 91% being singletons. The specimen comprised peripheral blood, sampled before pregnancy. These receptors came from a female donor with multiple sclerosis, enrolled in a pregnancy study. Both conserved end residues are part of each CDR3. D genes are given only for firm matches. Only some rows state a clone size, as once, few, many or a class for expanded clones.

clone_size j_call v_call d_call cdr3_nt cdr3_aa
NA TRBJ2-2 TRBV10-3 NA TGTGCCATCCAGGCGACCTCCGGGGAGCTGTTTTTT CAIQATSGELFF
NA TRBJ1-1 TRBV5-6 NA TGTGCCAGCAGCGTGGACAGCTTGAACACTGAAGCTTTCTTT CASSVDSLNTEAFF
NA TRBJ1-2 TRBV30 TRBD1 TGTGCCTGGATGTGGACAGGGAGTAACTATGGCTACACCTTC CAWMWTGSNYGYTF
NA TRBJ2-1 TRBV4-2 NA TGTGCCAGCAGCCAAGATGAAGGGGGCTCCTACAATGAGCAGTTCTTC CASSQDEGGSYNEQFF
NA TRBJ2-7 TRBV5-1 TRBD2 TGCGCCAGCAGCCCGCCTAGCGGGAGAAACTACGAGCAGTACTTC CASSPPSGRNYEQYF
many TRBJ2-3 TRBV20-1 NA TGCAGTGCTCTCCTCACAGATACGCAGTATTTT CSALLTDTQYF
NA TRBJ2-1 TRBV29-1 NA TGCAGCGTTGTATTGGGGGGACGCTCCTACAATGAGCAGTTCTTC CSVVLGGRSYNEQFF
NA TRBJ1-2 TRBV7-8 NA TGTGCCAGCAGCTTAGCGCCGGCTAACTATGGCTACACCTTC CASSLAPANYGYTF
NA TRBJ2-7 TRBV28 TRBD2 TGTGCCAGCAGTTTTAGTCTAGCGGGAACCTACGAGCAGTACTTC CASSFSLAGTYEQYF
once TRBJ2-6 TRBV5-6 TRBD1 TGTGCCAGCAGCCTTTACAGGGGCTCTGGGGCCAACGTCCTGACTTTC CASSLYRGSGANVLTF
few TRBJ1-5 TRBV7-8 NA TGTGCCAGCAGCTTAGGGCAGGGTGTGAGCAATCAGCCCCAGCATTTT CASSLGQGVSNQPQHF
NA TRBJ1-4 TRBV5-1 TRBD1 TGCGCCAGCAGCCCCGGACAGGGGAGTAATGAAAAACTGTTTTTT CASSPGQGSNEKLFF
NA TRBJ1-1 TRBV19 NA TGTGCCAGTACCCACGGACAAATCACTGAAGCTTTCTTT CASTHGQITEAFF
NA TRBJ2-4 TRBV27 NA TGTGCCAGCAGTTTAGCGGGGTCCCCCAAAAACATTCAGTACTTC CASSLAGSPKNIQYF
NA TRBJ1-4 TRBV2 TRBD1 TGTGCCAGCCAGAACAGGGGAACTAATGAAAAACTGTTTTTT CASQNRGTNEKLFF
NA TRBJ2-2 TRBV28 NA TGTGCCATTCGACAGGAACCGAACACCGGGGAGCTGTTTTTT CAIRQEPNTGELFF
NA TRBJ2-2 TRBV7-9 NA TGTGCCAGCAGCTTAGTAACAGGGACAACCGGGGAGCTGTTTTTT CASSLVTGTTGELFF
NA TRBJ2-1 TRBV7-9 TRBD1 TGTGCCAGCAGCCGGGACCGGACAGGGCAGTACAATGAGCAGTTCTTC CASSRDRTGQYNEQFF